This T cell receptor (beta chain) was recorded in a study of glioma-infiltrating T cells after dendritic cell vaccination. Turning to the study itself: Dendritic cell vaccine was injected intradermally three times, biweekly.

Trimming stripped 4 bases from V and 3 bases from J, with 10 bases between. This CDR3 has 14 residues. Germline V gene sequence: CDR1 SGHNT, CDR2 YYREEE (reference sequence). The repertoire was sequenced with immunoSEQ multiplex PCR; TCRdb's copy has only in-frame clones and lacks some. This table has roughly 100,000 clones, roughly 84% appearing once. This receptor was identified in a human donor with glioblastoma. The source was blood, collected before dendritic cell vaccination. This sequence joins TRBV5-4 and TRBJ1-4; D is uncertain. Here the CDR3 reads CASSPGAPNEKLFF. The CDR3 bases are TGTGCCAGCAGCCCGGGAGCCCCTAATGAAAAACTGTTTTTT.